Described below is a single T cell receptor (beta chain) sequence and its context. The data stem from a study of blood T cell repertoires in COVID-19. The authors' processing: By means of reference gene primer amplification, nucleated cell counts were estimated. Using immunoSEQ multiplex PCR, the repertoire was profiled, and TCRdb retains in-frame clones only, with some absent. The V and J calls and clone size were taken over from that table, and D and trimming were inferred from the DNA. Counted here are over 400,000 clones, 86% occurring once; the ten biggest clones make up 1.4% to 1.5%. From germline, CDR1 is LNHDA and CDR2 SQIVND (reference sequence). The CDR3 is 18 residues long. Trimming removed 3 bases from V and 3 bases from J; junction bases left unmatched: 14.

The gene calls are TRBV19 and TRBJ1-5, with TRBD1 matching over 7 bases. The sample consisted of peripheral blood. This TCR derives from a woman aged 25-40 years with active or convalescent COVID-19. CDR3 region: CASSIGPTGDPINQPQHF. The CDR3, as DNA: TGTGCCAGTAGTATTGGTCCCACAGGGGATCCGATCAATCAGCCCCAGCATTTT.